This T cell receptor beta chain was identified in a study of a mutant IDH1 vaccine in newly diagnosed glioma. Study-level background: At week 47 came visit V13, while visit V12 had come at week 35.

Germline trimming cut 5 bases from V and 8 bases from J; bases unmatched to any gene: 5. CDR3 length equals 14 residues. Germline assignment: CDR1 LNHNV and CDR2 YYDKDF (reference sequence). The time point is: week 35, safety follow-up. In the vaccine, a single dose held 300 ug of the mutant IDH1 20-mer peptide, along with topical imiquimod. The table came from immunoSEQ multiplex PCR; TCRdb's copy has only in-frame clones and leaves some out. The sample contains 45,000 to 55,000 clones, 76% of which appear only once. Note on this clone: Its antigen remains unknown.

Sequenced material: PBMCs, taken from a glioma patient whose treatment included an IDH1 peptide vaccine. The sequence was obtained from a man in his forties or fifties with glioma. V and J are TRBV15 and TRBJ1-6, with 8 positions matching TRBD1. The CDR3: CATSPDREHSPLHF. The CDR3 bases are TGTGCCACCAGCCCGGACAGGGAACATTCACCCCTCCACTTT.